A single sample gave rise to the 14 T cell receptor beta chains below, sequenced in a study of regulatory T cells in long-lasting Graves disease. Arm-PCR of CDR3 regions and iRepertoire HTBI primers were used to build TCR beta libraries. TCRdb independently ran MiXCR on the multiplex PCR reads; one entry per CDR3 protein. The sample holds 420,000 or so distinct CDR3 sequences, 16% seen once. Time point noted: newly diagnosed GD, antithyroid drugs for less than 3 months. From RNA extracted from PBMCs, the TCR library was made. The same data also went into a second study, on T cells in Graves' hyperthyroidism and ophthalmopathy.

Sequenced material: peripheral blood mononuclear cells (PBMCs), taken at new diagnosis, from a patient treated with antithyroid drugs. The origin of the receptors is a woman aged 18 to 35 with Graves disease.

The V gene is TRBV6-5, the J gene TRBJ2-2; the D gene is possibly TRBD2 (6 bases). V was clipped by 4 bases and J by 4 bases, with 19 bases between them. The CDR3 loop spans 17 amino acids. CDR1 and CDR2 from the germline V gene are MNHEY and SVGAGI. The CDR3 DNA follows: TGTGCCAGCAGTTTGCCCGGCGGAGGGAGGACCACCGGGGAGCTGTTTTTT. Translated: CASSLPGGGRTTGELFF.

As for this clonotype: This may stem from a read error, because a much larger clone lies one nucleotide away. This chain connects TRBV2 to TRBJ2-1, with D perhaps matching TRBD2 (6 bases). CDR1 is SNHLY, CDR2 FYNNEI, per germline. The CDR3 contains 15 residues. The CDR3 loop is CASSEFGSGEETQSF. The CDR3 DNA sequence: TGTGCCAGCAGTGAATTCGGTAGCGGCGAAGAGACCCAGTCCTTC.

This clonotype was found many times. The gene calls are TRBV28 and TRBJ1-5; TRBD1 aligns across 7 bases. Looked up from germline, CDR1 is MDHEN and CDR2 is SYDVKM. This CDR3 contains 17 residues. Losses at the gene ends were 6 bases for V and 4 bases for J; bases not matched to a gene: 15. CDR3 sequence reads: CASRRQGGLLRNQPQHF. The CDR3, as DNA: TGTGCCAGCAGGCGACAGGGCGGTTTGCTTCGGAATCAGCCCCAGCATTTT. The full variable domain, rest sourced from reference TRBV28 and TRBJ1-5, is DVKVTQSSRYLVKRTGEKVFLECVQDMDHENMFWYRQDPGLGLRLIYFSYDVKMKEKGDIPEGYSVSREKKERFSLILESASTNQTSMYLCASRRQGGLLRNQPQHFGDGTRLSIL.

The chain is built from TRBV3-1 and TRBJ2-5, with D perhaps TRBD1 or TRBD2 (5 bases each). Germline lookup yields CDR1 LGHDT and CDR2 YNNKEL (reference sequence). The ends were cut back, 0 bases at V and 2 bases at J, with 16 bases in the middle. CDR3 length equals 17 residues. The CDR3 sequence: CASSQERGGGLQETQYF. The CDR3 DNA sequence: TGTGCCAGCAGCCAAGAGAGGGGCGGCGGACTTCAAGAGACCCAGTACTTC.

J is TRBJ2-1 and V is TRBV18; the D gene could be TRBD1 or TRBD2 (5 bases each). Germline-derived CDR1 and CDR2 are KGHSH and LQKENI. The CDR3 is 14 amino acids. Trimming pared 3 bases from V and 8 bases from J, leaving 14 bases between. Here the CDR3 DNA reads TGTGCCAGCTCACCGCTACCCTTGGGGGATGAGCAGTTCTTC. Protein sequence: CASSPLPLGDEQFF.

This clonotype was seen a single time. This sequence joins TRBV20-1 and TRBJ2-1, with D hard to call. The V end lost 3 bases, the J end lost 7 bases, and 13 bases lay between the germline ends. The CDR3 is 13 amino acids. The germline V gene encodes CDR1 DFQATT and CDR2 SNEGSKA (reference sequence). This CDR3 reads CSARVLAENEQFF. In DNA form, the CDR3 reads TGCAGTGCTAGGGTGCTGGCGGAAAATGAGCAGTTCTTC.

This clonotype was counted many times. The chain employs TRBV5-1 and TRBJ1-1; TRBD1 matches at 8 bases. Germline CDR1 SGHRS, CDR2 YFSETQ. Trimming removed 4 bases from V and 1 base from J; junction bases left unmatched: 6. The CDR3 extends over 15 amino acids. The CDR3 DNA sequence: TGCGCCAGCAGCATTGGGACAGGAGCGAACACTGAAGCTTTCTTT. Its protein product is CASSIGTGANTEAFF.

The chain employs TRBV20-1 and TRBJ2-1; TRBD1 matches at 10 bases. V shed 0 bases and J 6 bases; nucleotides not matched to a gene: 11. This CDR3 has 17 residues. The germline CDR1 and CDR2 sequences are DFQATT and SNEGSKA (reference sequence). CDR3 protein: CSARDLPGTGDPNEQFF. CDR3 nucleotide sequence: TGCAGTGCTAGAGATCTCCCCGGGACAGGGGACCCCAATGAGCAGTTCTTC.

The chain joins TRBV5-4 to TRBJ2-3, with 13 positions matching TRBD2. The CDR3 runs 16 residues. CDR1 and CDR2 from the germline V gene are SGHNT and YYREEE (reference sequence). V trimming: 4 bases; J trimming: 4 bases; junction bases outside the gene matches: 6. The CDR3 spells CASSLGLAGVADTQYF. DNA for the CDR3: TGTGCCAGCAGCCTAGGACTAGCGGGAGTGGCAGATACGCAGTATTTT.

Concerning this clonotype: This may stem from a read error, because a much larger clone lies one nucleotide away. V usage is TRBV7-2 and J usage is TRBJ1-5; possible D gene TRBD1, 5 bases. V was clipped by 6 bases and J by 1 base, with 13 bases between them. Germline V gene data show CDR1 as SGHTA and CDR2 as FQGNSA. This CDR3 is built from 15 residues. Here the CDR3 DNA reads TGTGCCAGCAGTTGGGGCAGACTAAGCAATCAGCCCCAGCATTTT. The encoded protein is CASSWGRLSNQPQHF. Full variable domain (rest looked up from reference TRBV7-2 and TRBJ1-5): GAGVSQSPSNKVTEKGKDVELRCDPISGHTALYWYRQSLGQGLEFLIYFQGNSAPDKSGLPSDRFSAERTGGSVSTLTIQRTQQEDSAVYLCASSWGRLSNQPQHFGDGTRLSIL.

This clonotype appeared a few times. V gene TRBV18 combines with J gene TRBJ2-5, with a tentative D call TRBD1 (5 bases). Germline lookup yields CDR1 KGHSH and CDR2 LQKENI. Trimming cost V 0 bases and J 5 bases, with 19 bases left between them. This CDR3 contains 17 residues. The CDR3 sequence is CASSPPRGERGGETQYF. In nucleotides, the CDR3 is TGTGCCAGCTCACCACCAAGAGGTGAAAGGGGTGGCGAGACCCAGTACTTC.

This clonotype was recorded at least ten times. V gene TRBV5-1 combines with J gene TRBJ2-1, with D hard to call. The V and J ends lost 3 bases and 7 bases respectively, with 11 bases between them. Germline V gene sequence: CDR1 SGHRS, CDR2 YFSETQ. The CDR3 spans 13 residues. CDR3 in DNA: TGCGCCAGCAGCTCACTCCAGTGGAATGAGCAGTTCTTC. It specifies CASSSLQWNEQFF. Based on the CDR3 plus reference TRBV5-1 and TRBJ2-1, the full variable domain is KAGVTQTPRYLIKTRGQQVTLSCSPISGHRSVSWYQQTPGQGLQFLFEYFSETQRNKGNFPGRFSGRQFSNSRSEMNVSTLELGDSALYLCASSSLQWNEQFFGPGTRLTVL.

Comments on this clonotype: Given a much more abundant clone one base away, this may be a read error. As the CDR3 is not closed by the conserved phenylalanine or tryptophan, this likely results from a read error. The V and J genes are TRBV7-2 and TRBJ2-1; 10 bases map to TRBD2. This CDR3 contains 17 residues. With 2 bases clipped from V and 0 bases from J, the junction kept 4 bases outside the gene matches. Germline V gives CDR1 SGHTA, CDR2 FQGNSA. This CDR3 is CASSLLSGRSSYNEQFL. DNA for the CDR3: TGTGCCAGCAGCTTACTTAGCGGGAGGAGCTCCTACAATGAGCAGTTCCTC.

This clonotype has more than one count but fewer than ten. This chain links TRBV12-3 or TRBV12-4 with TRBJ2-2, with TRBD2 matching 15 bases. The ends lost 0 bases at V and 6 bases at J; junction bases unmatched: 2. The CDR3 contains 17 residues. CDR3 nucleotide sequence: TGTGCCAGCAGTTTAGCGGGACTAGCGGGAGGTGCCGGGGAGCTGTTTTTT. This gives the protein CASSLAGLAGGAGELFF.